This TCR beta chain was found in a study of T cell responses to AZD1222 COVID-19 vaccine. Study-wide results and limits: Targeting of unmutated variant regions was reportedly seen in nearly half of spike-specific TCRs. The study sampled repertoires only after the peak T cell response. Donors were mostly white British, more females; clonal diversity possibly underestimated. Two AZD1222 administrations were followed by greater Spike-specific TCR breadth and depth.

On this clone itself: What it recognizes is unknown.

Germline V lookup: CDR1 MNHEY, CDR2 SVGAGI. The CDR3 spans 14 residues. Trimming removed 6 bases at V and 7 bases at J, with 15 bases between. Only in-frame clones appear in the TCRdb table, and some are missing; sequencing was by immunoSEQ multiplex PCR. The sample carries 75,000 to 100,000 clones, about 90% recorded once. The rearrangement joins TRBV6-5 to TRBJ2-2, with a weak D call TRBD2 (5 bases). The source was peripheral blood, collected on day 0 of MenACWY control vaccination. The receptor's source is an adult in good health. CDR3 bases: TGTGCCAGCAGCAGAGGGTTGGAGTACGGGGAGCTGTTTTTT. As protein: CASSRGLEYGELFF.